Listed here are 16 T cell receptor beta chains from one sample, sequenced in a study of neurological immune-mediated disorders. TCRdb passed the 5' RACE reads through MiXCR, listing each CDR3 protein once. The sample shows approximately 130,000 distinct CDR3 sequences, about 3.2% of them seen only once. What was sequenced was PBMCs. These receptors were taken from a woman in her thirties with multiple sclerosis.

This clonotype was counted many times. This chain connects TRBV9 to TRBJ2-7; 11 nucleotides align to TRBD2. CDR1 SGDLS and CDR2 YYNGEE come from the germline V gene. The CDR3 contains 16 residues. The ends lost 4 bases at V and 0 bases at J; junction bases unmatched: 6. In DNA form, the CDR3 reads TGTGCCAGCAGCCCTCGACTAGCGGGGAGCTCCTACGAGCAGTACTTC. Translated: CASSPRLAGSSYEQYF.

This clonotype was seen many times. CDR3 DNA sequence: TGTGCCAGCAGCCTAAATAGACAGTCACACACCTTC. Its translation: CASSLNRQSHTF. The rearrangement joins TRBV6-6 to TRBJ1-2; D may be TRBD1 (5 bases). The V gene lost 6 bases and the J gene lost 12 bases, with 17 bases spanning the gap. The CDR3 has 12 amino acids. Germline V gene sequence: CDR1 MNHNY, CDR2 SVGAGI (reference sequence).

This clonotype showed up many times. This chain joins TRBV5-6 and TRBJ1-3; D unclear. Germline V gives CDR1 SGHDT, CDR2 YYEEEE. This CDR3 contains 14 residues. V was clipped by 0 bases and J by 10 bases, with 14 bases between them. The CDR3 here is CASSLGGTWVTIYF. The CDR3 region has the DNA TGTGCCAGCAGCTTGGGAGGAACCTGGGTAACCATATATTTT.

This clonotype was counted at least ten times. The chain couples TRBV27 to TRBJ2-7; 8 bases are shared with TRBD2. This CDR3 contains 16 residues. V shed 5 bases and J 5 bases; nucleotides not matched to a gene: 14. CDR1 is MNHEY, CDR2 SMNVEV, per germline (reference sequence). CDR3 sequence reads: CASSGSGGLNVHEQYF. The CDR3 DNA sequence: TGTGCCAGCAGTGGAAGCGGGGGCCTGAACGTACACGAGCAGTACTTC.

The sample holds many counts of this clonotype. The chain couples TRBV25-1 to TRBJ2-6, with TRBD1 matching 8 bases. Trimming took 4 bases from V and 5 from J; bases not matched to a gene: 4. The CDR3 length is 15 residues. The germline CDR1 and CDR2 sequences are MGHDK and SYGVNS. The CDR3 reads CASSGTGIWANVLTF. The CDR3 DNA sequence: TGTGCCAGCAGTGGGACAGGGATCTGGGCCAACGTCCTGACTTTC.

This clonotype came up many times. The rearrangement uses TRBV25-1 and TRBJ2-7; a possible D gene is TRBD1 (5 bases). V was pared by 0 bases and J by 7 bases, with 16 bases between. This CDR3 is 15 amino acids long. Germline V lookup: CDR1 MGHDK, CDR2 SYGVNS. This CDR3 is CASSEYSNPRTEQYF. DNA for the CDR3: TGTGCCAGCAGTGAATATTCAAACCCCCGGACAGAGCAGTACTTC.

This clonotype was seen many times. The CDR3 here is CASSPPLSVPGELFF. The DNA for the CDR3 is TGCGCCAGCAGCCCCCCGCTGAGTGTACCCGGGGAGCTGTTTTTT. This chain joins TRBV5-1 and TRBJ2-2; D is ambiguous. From germline, CDR1 is SGHRS and CDR2 YFSETQ. This CDR3 is built from 15 residues. Trimming cost V 4 bases and J 6 bases, with 16 bases left between them.

There are many counts of this clonotype. The rearrangement uses TRBV5-1 and TRBJ2-3; 7 nucleotides align to TRBD1. The junction had 6 bases not matched to a gene; V was cut back by 0 bases and J by 2 bases. Germline values: CDR1 SGHRS, CDR2 YFSETQ. The CDR3 is made up of 16 amino acids. The CDR3: CASSLGPQGDTDTQYF. DNA of the CDR3: TGCGCCAGCAGCTTGGGACCTCAGGGGGACACAGATACGCAGTATTTT.

This clonotype was counted many times. The chain carries TRBV12-3 or TRBV12-4 and TRBJ1-1; 7 nucleotides line up with TRBD1. Losses at the gene ends were 6 bases for V and 4 bases for J; bases not matched to a gene: 8. This CDR3 spans 14 amino acids. The CDR3 sequence is CASSLVQGFTEAFF. CDR3 nucleotides: TGTGCCAGCAGCCTCGTACAGGGGTTCACTGAAGCTTTCTTT.

This clonotype was recorded many times. This chain uses TRBV10-3 with TRBJ2-4, with 7 bases that match TRBD1. Germline CDR1 is ENHRY and CDR2 is SYGVKD. The CDR3 totals 16 residues. V shed 3 bases, J shed 1 base, and the junction held 6 bases outside the gene matches. CDR3 sequence reads: CAISDLIQGAKNIQYF. CDR3 coding DNA: TGTGCCATCAGTGATTTAATACAGGGGGCCAAAAACATTCAGTACTTC.

This clonotype was picked up many times. The chain's CDR3 is CASSLARQGGTGNTIYF. The CDR3 bases are TGTGCCAGCAGTTTAGCAAGACAGGGTGGGACTGGAAACACCATATATTTT. The chain is built from TRBV12-3 or TRBV12-4 and TRBJ1-3; 7 bases are shared with TRBD1. V shed 0 bases, J shed 2 bases, and the junction held 7 bases outside the gene matches. The CDR3 covers 17 residues.

This clonotype was found many times. The chain joins TRBV29-1 to TRBJ1-5; D is perhaps TRBD1 (5 bases). Trimming pared 7 bases from V and 7 bases from J, leaving 17 bases between. The CDR3 runs 13 residues. CDR1 SQVTM and CDR2 ANQGSEA come from the germline V gene. DNA of the CDR3: TGCAGCGCTAGGCAGGGCAGGAACCAGCCCCAGCATTTT. Protein product: CSARQGRNQPQHF.

At least ten counts were recorded for this clonotype. The chain links TRBV9 to TRBJ2-7; 9 nucleotides match TRBD2. This CDR3 has 15 amino acids. Per germline, CDR1 SGDLS and CDR2 YYNGEE. The V segment lost 0 bases and the J segment 2 bases; nucleotides outside the gene matches: 3. Here the CDR3 DNA reads TGTGCCAGCAGCGTAGCGACTAGCGGCCCCTACGAGCAGTACTTC. Residues: CASSVATSGPYEQYF.

The sample holds many counts of this clonotype. This chain connects TRBV5-1 to TRBJ2-3; no firm D call. Trimming left V 0 bases short and J 5 bases short, with 7 bases between. This CDR3 is built from 13 residues. Germline CDR1 SGHRS, CDR2 YFSETQ. In DNA form, the CDR3 reads TGCGCCAGCAGCTTGGGATTCGGAGATACGCAGTATTTT. Translation gives CASSLGFGDTQYF.

Details on this clonotype: This may arise from a read error, as a much more abundant clone is one base away. The chain employs TRBV29-1 and TRBJ1-2; D gene ambiguous. V lost 5 bases and J 0 bases, leaving 10 bases between the germline ends. The CDR3 runs to 13 residues. Germline loops: CDR1 SQVTM, CDR2 ANQGSEA. CDR3: CSVFIKTNYGYTF. The CDR3 nucleotides read TGCAGCGTTTTTATTAAGACTAACTATGGCTACACCTTC.

This clonotype was counted many times. The chain carries TRBV20-1 and TRBJ2-2; D call uncertain. The CDR3 has 12 residues. Germline-derived CDR1 and CDR2 are DFQATT and SNEGSKA (reference sequence). V lost 5 bases and J lost 7, with 11 bases in between. CDR3 sequence reads: CSALFWDGELFF. For the CDR3, the DNA is TGCAGTGCTTTATTCTGGGACGGGGAGCTGTTTTTT.